The source of this T cell receptor beta chain is a study of blood T cell repertoires in COVID-19. Source study methods: Cell counts per sample came from amplifying reference gene primers. Sequencing used immunoSEQ multiplex PCR; TCRdb keeps in-frame clones, though not all of them. The D gene and trimming were derived from the DNA, and the V and J assignments and clone size from that table. The sample comprises over 110,000 clones, over 70% of which are singletons, and about 3.5% rests with the top ten. The origin of this receptor is a man between 65 and 85 years old who had recovered from COVID-19. The sample consisted of peripheral blood.

The CDR3 region is CASSPAGGPIANEQFF. The DNA of the CDR3 is TGTGCCAGCTCGCCTGCGGGAGGGCCGATCGCGAATGAGCAGTTCTTC. The chain couples TRBV18 to TRBJ2-1, with 9 positions matching TRBD2. The germline V gene encodes CDR1 KGHSH and CDR2 LQKENI. The CDR3 contains 16 residues. The ends lost 6 bases at V and 7 bases at J; junction bases unmatched: 13.